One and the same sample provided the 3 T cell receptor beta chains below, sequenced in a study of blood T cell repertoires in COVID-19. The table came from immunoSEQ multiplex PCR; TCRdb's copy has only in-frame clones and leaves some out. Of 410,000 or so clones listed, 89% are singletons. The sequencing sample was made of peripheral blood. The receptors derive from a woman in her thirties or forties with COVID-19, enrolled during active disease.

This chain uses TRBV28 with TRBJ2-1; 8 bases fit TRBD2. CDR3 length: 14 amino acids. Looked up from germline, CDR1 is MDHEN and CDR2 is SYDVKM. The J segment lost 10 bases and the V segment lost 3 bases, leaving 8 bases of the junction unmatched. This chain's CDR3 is CASSFPAGVGEQFF. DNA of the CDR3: TGTGCCAGCAGTTTCCCAGCGGGAGTGGGAGAGCAGTTCTTC. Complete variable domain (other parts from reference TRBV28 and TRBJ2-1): DVKVTQSSRYLVKRTGEKVFLECVQDMDHENMFWYRQDPGLGLRLIYFSYDVKMKEKGDIPEGYSVSREKKERFSLILESASTNQTSMYLCASSFPAGVGEQFFGPGTRLTVL.

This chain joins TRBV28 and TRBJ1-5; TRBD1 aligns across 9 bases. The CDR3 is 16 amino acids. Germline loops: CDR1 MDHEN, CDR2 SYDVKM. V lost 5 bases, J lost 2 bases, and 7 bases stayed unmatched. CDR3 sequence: CASSDTGGRGNQPQHF. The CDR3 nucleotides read TGTGCCAGCAGTGATACAGGGGGCCGGGGCAATCAGCCCCAGCATTTT.

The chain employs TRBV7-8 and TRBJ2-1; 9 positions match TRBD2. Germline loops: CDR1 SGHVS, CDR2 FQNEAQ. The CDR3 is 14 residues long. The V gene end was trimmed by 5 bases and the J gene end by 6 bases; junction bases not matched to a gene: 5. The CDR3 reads CASSAGGPSNEQFF. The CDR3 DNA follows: TGTGCCAGCAGCGCGGGAGGGCCTTCCAATGAGCAGTTCTTC.